This T cell receptor beta chain was captured in a study of identical twins. As to this clonotype: What it binds is unknown.

Study-level findings and limits: These conclusions were based on statistical analysis (cross-sectional, not following the same donors). With monozygotic twins, out-of-frame TCR alpha sharing exceeded what models estimated. Cord blood's abundant beta clonotypes had fewer insertions, unlike memory repertoires.

The authors used template switching to add a universal primer site and gave cDNA unique molecular identifiers. TCRdb re-called the 5' RACE reads with MiXCR, one entry per CDR3 protein. The top ten clones hold less than 0.5% of a sample with about 530,000 distinct CDR3 sequences, around 15% of them seen once. V lost 5 bases and J lost 9; bases outside the gene matches: 11. This CDR3 contains 14 residues. In germline, CDR1 is KGHDR, CDR2 SFDVKD. These data were also reused for a study on yellow fever vaccine responses in identical twins.

The chain joins TRBV24-1 to TRBJ2-5; 7 nucleotides align to TRBD1. The sample comprised CD4+ T cells sorted from blood. The clonotype was recovered from a woman aged 18 to 35 in good health. The CDR3 nucleotides are TGTGCCACCAGTGTCACAGGGGATGTAGGGCCCCAGTACTTC. Encoded protein: CATSVTGDVGPQYF.